The 22 T cell receptor beta chains below all came from one sample that was sequenced in a study of early T cells in non-severe SARS-CoV-2 infection. TCRdb reprocessed the 5' RACE reads with MiXCR, giving one entry per CDR3 protein. The table lists about 61,000 distinct CDR3 sequences, around 12% of them singletons. The specimen was whole blood, collected at baseline. These receptors originate from an adult who was a healthcare worker with PCR-confirmed SARS-CoV-2 infection or an uninfected control (not recorded which). The donor label of this sample is uncertain.

Many counts were recorded for this clonotype. The V gene is TRBV12-3 or TRBV12-4, the J gene TRBJ1-2; TRBD1 is a possible D gene (6 bases). This CDR3 has 11 residues. With 5 bases removed from V and 8 bases from J, the gap between germline ends came to 9 bases. The CDR3 here is CASSQGPGYTF. The CDR3 DNA reads TGTGCCAGCAGTCAGGGGCCGGGCTACACCTTC.

This clonotype showed up many times. The rearrangement uses TRBV7-3 and TRBJ2-3, with D possibly being TRBD1 or TRBD2 (5 bases each). Per the germline V gene, CDR1 is SGHTA and CDR2 is FQGTGA. The CDR3 consists of 12 residues. Trimming cost V 4 bases and J 5 bases, with 7 bases left between them. The CDR3 here is CASSSGRDTQYF. CDR3 bases: TGTGCCAGCAGCTCAGGGAGAGATACGCAGTATTTT.

This clonotype appeared many times. The gene calls are TRBV30 and TRBJ1-1; D ambiguous. The germline V gene has CDR1 GTSNPN and CDR2 SVGIG (reference sequence). The CDR3 totals 12 residues. The V gene lost 1 base and the J gene lost 6 bases, with 9 bases spanning the gap. The CDR3: CAWSGERAEAFF. Written as DNA, the CDR3 is TGTGCCTGGAGTGGGGAAAGGGCTGAAGCTTTCTTT.

This clonotype appeared a few times. V is TRBV10-1 and J is TRBJ2-3; 9 bases agree with TRBD2. The junction had 6 bases not matched to a gene; V was cut back by 3 bases and J by 2 bases. Germline loops: CDR1 WNHNN, CDR2 SYGVQD (reference sequence). This CDR3 contains 16 residues. CDR3: CASSDTKRGATDTQYF. The DNA for the CDR3 is TGCGCCAGCAGTGATACCAAGCGGGGGGCCACAGATACGCAGTATTTT.

This clonotype was seen more than once but under ten times. The rearrangement uses TRBV5-1 and TRBJ2-7; 7 positions match TRBD2. The V segment lost 5 bases and the J segment 6 bases; nucleotides outside the gene matches: 14. The CDR3 totals 15 residues. Germline V gene sequence: CDR1 SGHRS, CDR2 YFSETQ. The CDR3 protein is CASSRGTTGVSEQYV. Here the CDR3 DNA reads TGCGCCAGCAGTCGGGGGACTACCGGGGTCTCCGAGCAGTACGTC.

A few counts support this clonotype. The J gene is TRBJ2-7, the V gene TRBV18; perhaps TRBD1 as D (5 bases). This CDR3 comprises 15 residues. The V and J ends lost 1 base and 1 base respectively, with 11 bases between them. The V gene's germline CDR1 is KGHSH and CDR2 LQKENI. The CDR3 DNA sequence: TGTGCCAGCTCACCACGGGGCTTGGGTTCCTACGAGCAGTACGTC. Amino acids: CASSPRGLGSYEQYV.

The rearrangement uses TRBV20-1 and TRBJ2-1; D may match TRBD1 or TRBD2 (5 bases each). This CDR3 has 17 amino acids. V gave up 6 bases and J gave up 6 bases, with 27 bases separating them. Germline CDR1 is DFQATT and CDR2 is SNEGSKA (reference sequence). CDR3 sequence reads: CSAPKGVEGLRANEQFF. The CDR3 DNA reads as TGCAGTGCCCCTAAGGGTGTCGAGGGGCTACGGGCCAATGAGCAGTTCTTC.

This clonotype was observed many times. The chain employs TRBV7-9 and TRBJ1-1, with 9 positions matching TRBD1. With 5 bases clipped from V and 2 bases from J, the junction kept 3 bases outside the gene matches. The CDR3 loop spans 14 amino acids. From germline, CDR1 is SEHNR and CDR2 FQNEAQ (reference sequence). CDR3 sequence (DNA): TGTGCCAGCAGCCAAACAGGGGGCAACACTGAAGCTTTCTTT. Its translation is CASSQTGGNTEAFF.

This clonotype was found a few times. The genes are TRBV3-1 and TRBJ2-2; no definite D call. V was clipped by 1 base and J by 3 bases, with 9 bases between them. The germline V gene encodes CDR1 LGHDT and CDR2 YNNKEL (reference sequence). This CDR3 has 15 amino acids. Here the CDR3 reads CASSQGLLDTGELFF. In nucleotides, the CDR3 is TGTGCCAGCAGCCAAGGTCTGTTGGACACCGGGGAGCTGTTTTTT.

This clonotype was seen only a few times. The CDR3 coding sequence is TGCAGCGTACAACCCTGGGACAGTGAAGCTTTCTTT. Its translation: CSVQPWDSEAFF. The rearrangement uses TRBV29-1 and TRBJ1-1; TRBD1 agrees at 7 bases. V shed 6 bases and J 7 bases; nucleotides not matched to a gene: 8. The CDR3 loop spans 12 amino acids. CDR1 and CDR2 from the germline V gene are SQVTM and ANQGSEA.

This clonotype appeared many times. This chain joins TRBV12-3 or TRBV12-4 and TRBJ1-6; 7 nucleotides align to TRBD1. The CDR3 length is 14 residues. V was clipped by 5 bases and J by 7 bases; unmatched bases: 5. In DNA, the CDR3 is TGTGCCAGCAGTCCGGGACAGAGGAATTCACCCCTCCACTTT. It yields the protein CASSPGQRNSPLHF.

This clonotype was seen a handful of times. The chain is built from TRBV4-2 and TRBJ2-2; 9 positions match TRBD1. The CDR3 spans 16 residues. V lost 1 base to trimming and J lost 6 bases; unmatched junction nucleotides: 6. Germline CDR1 is LGHNA and CDR2 is YNFKEQ. The CDR3 loop reads CASSQVDRGNPGELFF. In DNA form, the CDR3 reads TGTGCCAGCAGCCAAGTGGACAGGGGCAACCCCGGGGAGCTGTTTTTT.

J is TRBJ2-7 and V is TRBV10-3, with D maybe TRBD2 (6 bases). The CDR3 is 11 residues long. V was pared by 2 bases and J by 7 bases, with 6 bases between. The germline gives CDR1 ENHRY, CDR2 SYGVKD. CDR3 region: CAISEGGEQYV. The CDR3 DNA is TGTGCCATCAGTGAGGGAGGGGAGCAGTACGTC.

This clonotype was seen repeatedly, ten times or more. This sequence joins TRBV30 and TRBJ2-7; D is unclear. The CDR3 runs to 12 residues. The V gene's germline CDR1 is GTSNPN and CDR2 SVGIG (reference sequence). V lost 0 bases, J lost 6 bases, and 9 bases lay in between. The CDR3 loop reads CAWSVQLSEQYV. CDR3 DNA: TGTGCCTGGAGTGTACAGTTGTCCGAGCAGTACGTC.

The rearrangement links TRBV25-1 to TRBJ2-3, with D tentatively TRBD2 (6 bases). This CDR3 is built from 16 residues. Germline V gene lookup returns CDR1 MGHDK and CDR2 SYGVNS. The germline V and J ends were trimmed by 1 base and 6 bases, with 17 bases remaining between them. CDR3 loop: CASSESRGVDSDTQYF. The CDR3 coding sequence is TGTGCCAGCAGTGAATCTCGCGGGGTAGACAGCGATACGCAGTATTTT.

In its sample, this clonotype was seen many times. This sequence joins TRBV20-1 and TRBJ1-2; D gene ambiguous. The CDR3 is 13 residues long. V lost 1 base and J 5 bases, leaving 11 bases between the germline ends. CDR1 and CDR2 from the germline V gene are DFQATT and SNEGSKA (reference sequence). DNA of the CDR3: TGCAGTGCTAGAGGCGTAGGGAAGTATGGCTACACCTTC. Translation: CSARGVGKYGYTF.

The table lists this clonotype with a few counts. V usage is TRBV30 and J usage is TRBJ2-4, with a possible D match to TRBD1 (6 bases). Germline V lookup: CDR1 GTSNPN, CDR2 SVGIG (reference sequence). CDR3 size: 12 residues. Deletions cut 2 bases from V and 6 bases from J, with 8 bases between. CDR3 coding DNA: TGTGCCTGGAGTCGGACAGCAAACATTCAGTACTTC. It translates to CAWSRTANIQYF.

The V gene is TRBV24-1, the J gene TRBJ2-2; D is undetermined. CDR3 size: 15 residues. The germline V gene encodes CDR1 KGHDR and CDR2 SFDVKD. The ends were cut back, 4 bases at V and 4 bases at J, with 12 bases in the middle. CDR3: CATSDDPGRTGELFF. For the CDR3, the DNA is TGTGCCACCAGTGACGACCCCGGGCGCACCGGGGAGCTGTTTTTT.

This clonotype was seen repeatedly, ten times or more. J is TRBJ1-1 and V is TRBV6-5, with a possible D match to TRBD1 (6 bases). V was cut by 11 bases and J by 0 bases, with 28 bases left in between. The germline gives CDR1 MNHEY, CDR2 SVGAGI. The CDR3 covers 18 residues. CDR3 protein: CACREGGAAQLLNTEAFF. In DNA form, the CDR3 reads TGTGCCTGCCGGGAAGGGGGTGCGGCCCAATTACTGAACACTGAAGCTTTCTTT.

The V call is TRBV12-2, the J call TRBJ1-6; TRBD1, as called in the table, went unchecked against the DNA. TRBV12-2 is flagged as a pseudogene. This CDR3 region has 19 residues. CDR3 residues: CASRLVKKTGGSDNSPLHF. In nucleotides, the CDR3 is TGTGCAAGTCGCTTAGTCAAGAAGACAGGCGGAAGCGATAATTCACCCCTCCACTTT.

This clonotype was seen many times. The V call is TRBV19, the J call TRBJ1-1; D gene uncertain. V was cut by 6 bases and J by 0 bases, with 17 bases left in between. The V gene's germline CDR1 is LNHDA and CDR2 SQIVND (reference sequence). This CDR3 has 16 amino acids. CDR3 DNA: TGTGCCAGTAGAACGAGTAAGAGAGGGATGAACACTGAAGCTTTCTTT. This gives the protein CASRTSKRGMNTEAFF. Filled out from reference TRBV19 and TRBJ1-1, the complete variable domain reads DGGITQSPKYLFRKEGQNVTLSCEQNLNHDAMYWYRQDPGQGLRLIYYSQIVNDFQKGDIAEGYSVSREKKESFPLTVTSAQKNPTAFYLCASRTSKRGMNTEAFFGQGTRLTVV.

This clonotype was counted only a few times. The V call is TRBV3-1, the J call TRBJ1-2; TRBD1 is a possible D gene (6 bases). There are 16 residues in the CDR3. Per the germline V gene, CDR1 is LGHDT and CDR2 is YNNKEL (reference sequence). Trimming stripped 1 base from V and 4 bases from J, with 16 bases between. The CDR3 DNA reads as TGTGCCAGCAGCCAAGGGACAGTTGGTGTGAGCTATGGCTACACCTTC. Its protein is CASSQGTVGVSYGYTF.